The 21 T cell receptor beta chains below all came from one sample that was sequenced in a study of Graves' ophthalmopathy and Graves' hyperthyroidism. RNA transcripts yielded amplified TCR beta CDR3 regions. Second-round multiplex PCR came after first-round RT-PCR with HTBI primers. TCRdb independently ran MiXCR on the multiplex PCR reads; one entry per CDR3 protein. This table holds about 220,000 distinct CDR3 sequences, under 25% found once. What was sequenced was peripheral blood. These receptors originate from a woman between 45 and 60 years old with Graves' ophthalmopathy.

This clonotype was recorded at least ten times. The chain links TRBV19 to TRBJ1-3; D not certain. V was cut by 7 bases and J by 2 bases, with 12 bases left in between. The CDR3 covers 14 residues. Germline V CDR1 and CDR2: LNHDA, SQIVND (reference sequence). The CDR3 sequence: CASTKAETGNTIYF. Here the CDR3 DNA reads TGTGCCAGTACCAAGGCGGAAACTGGAAACACCATATATTTT.

This clonotype was detected ten times or more. The chain uses TRBV27 and TRBJ1-1; tentative D call: TRBD1 (6 bases). Per germline, CDR1 MNHEY and CDR2 SMNVEV (reference sequence). The germline V and J ends were trimmed by 6 bases and 5 bases, with 16 bases remaining between them. This CDR3 is 14 amino acids long. The chain's CDR3 is CASRKLQGRTEAFF. The CDR3 DNA reads as TGTGCCAGCAGGAAATTACAGGGAAGGACTGAAGCTTTCTTT.

This clonotype was counted at least ten times. The rearrangement links TRBV6-2 or TRBV6-3 to TRBJ2-7, with 11 bases lining up with TRBD2. This CDR3 contains 14 residues. Germline assignment: CDR1 MNHEY and CDR2 SVGEGT. Trimming took 1 base from V and 6 from J; bases not matched to a gene: 2. CDR3 loop: CASSYFLAGGEQYF. In nucleotides, the CDR3 is TGTGCCAGCAGTTACTTTCTAGCGGGAGGCGAGCAGTACTTC.

About this clonotype: At one of its ends the junction is not consistent with the germline gene, which may arise from a read error. The rearrangement links TRBV27 to TRBJ2-7; D gene uncertain. CDR1 is MNHEY, CDR2 SMNVEV, per germline (reference sequence). The CDR3 is made up of 11 amino acids. CDR3: CAIGRPHEQSF. In DNA, the CDR3 is TGTGCCATCGGCCGTCCCCACGAGCAGTCCTTC.

This clonotype has a count of ten or more. The chain has TRBV20-1 and TRBJ2-7; maybe TRBD2 (6 bases). CDR1 DFQATT and CDR2 SNEGSKA come from the germline V gene (reference sequence). The CDR3 has 12 amino acids. V was pared by 6 bases and J by 3 bases, with 12 bases between. CDR3 amino acids: CSARGVGYEQYF. DNA of the CDR3: TGCAGTGCCCGCGGGGTGGGCTACGAGCAGTACTTC.

This clonotype was detected ten times or more. The chain links TRBV6-2 or TRBV6-3 to TRBJ2-6; 8 nucleotides agree with TRBD1. From germline, CDR1 is MNHEY and CDR2 SVGEGT. Trimming took 2 bases from V and 2 from J; bases not matched to a gene: 8. CDR3 length: 18 amino acids. CDR3 bases: TGTGCCAGCAGTTACGGACGGACAGGGTGGGCTGGGGCCAACGTCCTGACTTTC. It is translated as CASSYGRTGWAGANVLTF.

This clonotype was counted at least ten times. This chain uses TRBV30 with TRBJ1-3; 8 bases align to TRBD1. This CDR3 region has 15 residues. The germline CDR1 and CDR2 sequences are GTSNPN and SVGIG (reference sequence). V shed 4 bases, J shed 0 bases, and the junction held 5 bases outside the gene matches. In DNA, the CDR3 is TGTGCCTGGACCGGACAGGGACTCTCTGGAAACACCATATATTTT. Protein: CAWTGQGLSGNTIYF.

This clonotype was recorded many times. V gene TRBV10-3 combines with J gene TRBJ2-7, with unresolved D. The V gene lost 0 bases and the J gene lost 4 bases, with 7 bases spanning the gap. The CDR3 has 13 residues. Per the germline V gene, CDR1 is ENHRY and CDR2 is SYGVKD. Written as DNA, the CDR3 is TGTGCCATCAGTGAGTCGACCGGTTACGAGCAGTACTTC. Its translation is CAISESTGYEQYF.

This clonotype was seen many times. The chain employs TRBV6-5 and TRBJ1-6, with D unresolved. Deletions cut 4 bases from V and 0 bases from J, with 10 bases between. There are 16 residues in the CDR3. CDR1 is MNHEY and CDR2 is SVGAGI in the germline V gene. The chain's CDR3 is CASSSTHSSYNSPLHF. The CDR3 nucleotides are TGTGCCAGCAGTTCCACCCATAGCTCCTATAATTCACCCCTCCACTTT.

This clonotype was seen ten or more times. The chain links TRBV29-1 to TRBJ2-2; 8 nucleotides match TRBD1. The CDR3 spans 13 residues. Germline V lookup: CDR1 SQVTM, CDR2 ANQGSEA. V shed 7 bases and J 0 bases; nucleotides not matched to a gene: 1. The DNA of the CDR3 is TGCAGCGCGGGACAGGCGAACACCGGGGAGCTGTTTTTT. Translated: CSAGQANTGELFF.

Note on this clonotype: The junction shows a germline mismatch at one end, possibly a read error. The chain uses TRBV5-1 and TRBJ2-2, with 9 nucleotides matching TRBD1. Germline lookup yields CDR1 SGHRS and CDR2 YFSETQ. CDR3 size: 15 residues. CDR3 sequence (DNA): TGCGCCAGCAGCGCGGACAGGGGTAACACCGAGGAGCTGTTTTTT. Translation: CASSADRGNTEELFF.

This clonotype was recorded at least ten times. The chain combines TRBV6-1 with TRBJ1-1, with a tentative D call TRBD1 (5 bases). The CDR3 totals 13 residues. Deletions cut 6 bases from V and 1 base from J, with 9 bases between. Germline CDR1 and CDR2: MNHNS and SASEGT. This chain's CDR3 is CASSPTENTEAFF. Written as DNA, the CDR3 is TGTGCCAGCAGCCCGACAGAGAACACTGAAGCTTTCTTT.

This clonotype was recorded many times. The V call is TRBV11-2, the J call TRBJ1-2, with 9 bases lining up with TRBD1. The CDR3 loop spans 16 amino acids. The V gene's germline CDR1 is SGHAT and CDR2 FQNNGV. V shed 5 bases and J 0 bases; nucleotides not matched to a gene: 7. CDR3 in DNA: TGTGCCAGCAGCCCCGGACAGGGGCACCCTAACTATGGCTACACCTTC. Protein product: CASSPGQGHPNYGYTF.

The gene calls are TRBV4-1 and TRBJ1-5; 7 bases map to TRBD1. CDR3 size: 16 residues. Germline V gene sequence: CDR1 MGHRA, CDR2 YSYEKL. Unmatched junction bases numbered 10, after V lost 1 base and J lost 7 bases. The CDR3 spells CASSQATGAARQPQHF. The CDR3 nucleotides are TGCGCCAGCAGCCAAGCCACAGGGGCGGCGAGGCAGCCCCAGCATTTT.

This clonotype was observed many times. The rearrangement links TRBV18 to TRBJ1-1; D may be TRBD1 (5 bases). This CDR3 has 13 residues. Germline CDR1 reads KGHSH; CDR2 reads LQKENI. V was cut by 6 bases and J by 2 bases, with 10 bases left in between. The CDR3 is CASSPGDNTEAFF. The DNA for the CDR3 is TGTGCCAGCTCGCCGGGGGACAACACTGAAGCTTTCTTT.

The sample holds many counts of this clonotype. For the CDR3, the DNA is TGCGCCAGCAGCAGCAGCCAGGGTGGCATGGAAGCTTTCTTT. Translated: CASSSSQGGMEAFF. The rearrangement links TRBV5-1 to TRBJ1-1, with TRBD1 as a possible D gene (5 bases). The germline gives CDR1 SGHRS, CDR2 YFSETQ. The length of the CDR3 is 14 residues. V was trimmed by 4 bases and J by 8 bases, leaving 18 bases between them.

This clonotype appeared many times. The V and J genes are TRBV19 and TRBJ2-5; 10 nucleotides match TRBD2. The germline gives CDR1 LNHDA, CDR2 SQIVND (reference sequence). The CDR3 is made up of 16 amino acids. V was pared by 6 bases and J by 5 bases, with 12 bases of the junction left unmatched. CDR3 residues: CASRASGRFIVETQYF. In DNA, the CDR3 is TGTGCCAGTAGGGCTAGCGGGAGATTTATTGTGGAGACCCAGTACTTC. The full variable domain, in which reference TRBV19 and TRBJ2-5 provide the parts outside the CDR3, is DGGITQSPKYLFRKEGQNVTLSCEQNLNHDAMYWYRQDPGQGLRLIYYSQIVNDFQKGDIAEGYSVSREKKESFPLTVTSAQKNPTAFYLCASRASGRFIVETQYFGPGTRLLVL.

This clonotype was seen at least ten times. The chain is built from TRBV9 and TRBJ1-1; perhaps TRBD1 as D (5 bases). The CDR3 totals 16 residues. The germline CDR1 and CDR2 sequences are SGDLS and YYNGEE. V was clipped by 4 bases and J by 4 bases, with 20 bases between them. DNA of the CDR3: TGTGCCAGCAGCCCCCTAGGCACAGGCGGTCTCACTGAAGCTTTCTTT. This encodes CASSPLGTGGLTEAFF. Based on the CDR3 plus reference TRBV9 and TRBJ1-1, the full variable domain is DSGVTQTPKHLITATGQRVTLRCSPRSGDLSVYWYQQSLDQGLQFLIQYYNGEERAKGNILERFSAQQFPDLHSELNLSSLELGDSALYFCASSPLGTGGLTEAFFGQGTRLTVV.

This clonotype was seen ten or more times. The V gene is TRBV6-1, the J gene TRBJ2-7; possibly TRBD2 for D (6 bases). This CDR3 has 13 amino acids. Germline CDR1 MNHNS, CDR2 SASEGT. V gave up 0 bases and J gave up 6 bases, with 9 bases separating them. CDR3 residues: CASSEASEGEQYF. For the CDR3, the DNA is TGTGCCAGCAGTGAAGCATCGGAGGGCGAGCAGTACTTC.

The chain joins TRBV10-3 to TRBJ2-7, with 8 bases matching TRBD2. Per germline, CDR1 ENHRY and CDR2 SYGVKD. This CDR3 is 17 amino acids long. After removal of 1 base from V and 7 bases from J, the junction contained 15 bases not matched to a gene. The CDR3 spells CAISELFLAGLPGEQYF. The CDR3 DNA reads as TGTGCCATCAGTGAGTTATTTCTAGCGGGTTTGCCTGGTGAGCAGTACTTC.

V and J are TRBV12-3 or TRBV12-4 and TRBJ2-1; 7 nucleotides agree with TRBD2. Trimming at V came to 5 bases and at J to 8 bases, leaving 15 bases not matched to a gene. The CDR3 has 16 amino acids. CDR3 sequence reads: CASSRTSRGGNYEQFF. CDR3 bases: TGTGCCAGCAGTCGGACTAGTCGGGGAGGGAATTATGAGCAGTTCTTC.